Listed here are 28 T cell receptor beta chains from one sample, sequenced in a study of response to subunit inactivated influenza vaccine. Using its own MiXCR run on the RT-PCR reads, TCRdb lists one record per CDR3 protein. The sample records more than 450,000 distinct CDR3 sequences, 11% being singletons. These sequences were also reported in another study, on T cells expressing NK-cell markers. From that second work: Libraries used 5'RACE template switching adding universal primer site and UMIs.

The sample here was PBMCs from blood, taken on the day of vaccination. These TCRs come from a man in his fifties who received an inactivated influenza vaccine.

At least ten counts were recorded for this clonotype. The rearrangement links TRBV3-1 to TRBJ1-1; no clear D gene. Trimming left V 4 bases short and J 6 bases short, with 9 bases between. The CDR3 is 12 residues long. The germline V gene has CDR1 LGHDT and CDR2 YNNKEL (reference sequence). The CDR3 coding sequence is TGTGCCAGCAGCCGGGGAACACCTGAAGCTTTCTTT. Amino acid sequence: CASSRGTPEAFF.

This chain connects TRBV10-3 to TRBJ2-6; weak D call: TRBD2 (6 bases). CDR3 size: 17 residues. Germline V gene data show CDR1 as ENHRY and CDR2 as SYGVKD. The germline V and J ends were trimmed by 0 bases and 4 bases, with 13 bases remaining between them. In DNA form, the CDR3 reads TGTGCCATCAGTGAGTCGAATCCCGGGGGAGGGGCCAACGTCCTGACTTTC. Protein product: CAISESNPGGGANVLTF.

The chain links TRBV5-1 to TRBJ2-2; the D gene is possibly TRBD2 (5 bases). V lost 4 bases and J lost 7, with 14 bases in between. Per germline, CDR1 SGHRS and CDR2 YFSETQ. The CDR3 is 14 residues long. CDR3 in amino acids: CASSPQFGVGELFF. CDR3 sequence (DNA): TGCGCCAGCAGCCCACAGTTCGGGGTCGGGGAGCTGTTTTTT.

This clonotype was recorded a few times. This chain connects TRBV19 to TRBJ1-6; D gene uncertain. The V and J ends lost 4 bases and 5 bases respectively, with 6 bases between them. Germline V gene lookup returns CDR1 LNHDA and CDR2 SQIVND (reference sequence). CDR3 length: 13 residues. CDR3 region: CASSRNHNSPLHF. CDR3 nucleotide sequence: TGTGCCAGTAGTAGGAACCATAATTCACCCCTCCACTTT.

The chain employs TRBV5-5 and TRBJ1-5; tentative D call: TRBD1 (6 bases). This CDR3 has 13 residues. V shed 5 bases and J shed 7 bases, with 13 bases lying between them. CDR1 and CDR2 (germline): SGHKS, YYEKEE (reference sequence). This CDR3 reads CASSPGHPQPQHF. The CDR3 DNA reads TGTGCCAGCAGTCCGGGACACCCCCAGCCCCAGCATTTT.

This clonotype was detected a few times. The CDR3, as DNA: TGTGCCAGCAGTTGGGGGTTTACCGGGACAGGGACTTACGAGCAGTACTTC. Its translation: CASSWGFTGTGTYEQYF. The chain couples TRBV6-2 or TRBV6-3 to TRBJ2-7; 9 bases fit TRBD1. V lost 4 bases and J lost 4; bases outside the gene matches: 14. The CDR3 is 17 amino acids. CDR1 MNHEY and CDR2 SVGEGT come from the germline V gene.

The chain carries TRBV6-5 and TRBJ2-5; D possibly uses TRBD1 or TRBD2 (5 bases each). Trimming took off 4 bases at V and 1 base at J, with 13 bases between the two ends. The germline gives CDR1 MNHEY, CDR2 SVGAGI. The CDR3 has 15 residues. The CDR3 sequence is CASSSTRGSQETQYF. DNA for the CDR3: TGTGCCAGCAGTTCCACCCGGGGCTCCCAAGAGACCCAGTACTTC.

DNA for the CDR3: TGTGCCAGCAGTGCCGGTCAGGGGGTAGTATCAGACACTGAAGCTTTCTTT. It codes for CASSAGQGVVSDTEAFF. The chain recombines TRBV12-3 or TRBV12-4 with TRBJ1-1; 7 bases line up with TRBD1. There are 17 residues in the CDR3. The trim removed 5 bases at V and 3 bases at J, leaving 15 bases unmatched.

This clonotype appeared many times. The CDR3: CASSQARPAPTNEKLFF. CDR3 nucleotide sequence: TGCGCCAGCAGCCAGGCGCGTCCCGCGCCAACTAATGAAAAACTGTTTTTT. The genes are TRBV4-1 and TRBJ1-4; D call uncertain. This CDR3 spans 17 amino acids. The V end lost 3 bases, the J end lost 0 bases, and 14 bases lay between the germline ends. Germline V lookup: CDR1 MGHRA, CDR2 YSYEKL.

V gene TRBV7-2 combines with J gene TRBJ2-3; weak D call: TRBD1 (5 bases). With 1 base removed from V and 4 bases from J, the gap between germline ends came to 9 bases. Germline V gene sequence: CDR1 SGHTA, CDR2 FQGNSA. This CDR3 has 14 amino acids. The CDR3 nucleotides are TGTGCCAGCAGCTTAGGGGCAGGGCCAGATACGCAGTATTTT. Protein: CASSLGAGPDTQYF.

This clonotype showed up many times. J is TRBJ2-7 and V is TRBV7-6, with 8 bases identical to TRBD2. Germline lookup yields CDR1 SGHVS and CDR2 FNYEAQ. CDR3 length: 17 residues. J lost 0 bases, V lost 5 bases, and 12 bases had no gene match. The CDR3 DNA follows: TGTGCCAGCAGCAGAAGGATGGGACTAGACTCCTCCTACGAGCAGTACTTC. It codes for CASSRRMGLDSSYEQYF.

There are a few counts of this clonotype. The chain employs TRBV20-1 and TRBJ2-5; 10 positions match TRBD1. J lost 5 bases, V lost 5 bases, and 5 bases had no gene match. CDR1 is DFQATT and CDR2 is SNEGSKA in the germline V gene (reference sequence). The CDR3 length is 13 residues. The CDR3 reads CSALTGGRETQYF. The CDR3 coding sequence is TGCAGTGCTCTGACAGGGGGCAGGGAGACCCAGTACTTC.

As to this clonotype: Sequence at one end of the junction differs from germline and may be a read error. The genes are TRBV15 and TRBJ2-5; TRBD2 aligns across 11 bases. Germline CDR1 is LNHNV and CDR2 is YYDKDF (reference sequence). The CDR3 loop spans 14 amino acids. The CDR3, as DNA: TGTGCCATCAGCACTAGCGGGGGCCGAGAGACCCAGTACTTC. Translating gives CAISTSGGRETQYF.

At least ten counts were recorded for this clonotype. The chain is built from TRBV10-3 and TRBJ2-3, with D tentatively TRBD1 or TRBD2 (6 bases each). Per germline, CDR1 ENHRY and CDR2 SYGVKD. This CDR3 spans 16 amino acids. Trimming stripped 3 bases from V and 0 bases from J, with 13 bases between. CDR3 loop: CAISEGGGRSTDTQYF. The CDR3 bases are TGTGCCATCAGTGAAGGGGGAGGTAGGAGCACAGATACGCAGTATTTT.

This chain uses TRBV5-1 with TRBJ2-7; 8 bases fit TRBD2. Looked up from germline, CDR1 is SGHRS and CDR2 is YFSETQ. The V segment lost 0 bases and the J segment 3 bases; nucleotides outside the gene matches: 5. CDR3 size: 15 residues. The CDR3 coding sequence is TGCGCCAGCAGCTTGGAGCGGGGGACCGTCTACGAGCAGTACTTC. It specifies CASSLERGTVYEQYF.

The chain links TRBV14 to TRBJ2-1; D possibly uses TRBD1 or TRBD2 (6 bases each). The CDR3 covers 18 residues. Trimming cost V 4 bases and J 1 base, with 20 bases left between them. Germline loops: CDR1 SGHDN, CDR2 FVKESK. CDR3 nucleotide sequence: TGTGCCAGCAGCCCGGGGGCCGACTGGCTGAAGTCCTACAATGAGCAGTTCTTC. Amino acids: CASSPGADWLKSYNEQFF.

This clonotype has more than one count but fewer than ten. The CDR3 here is CASSAQGARVEQYF. The CDR3 bases are TGTGCCAGCAGTGCACAGGGGGCGCGGGTAGAGCAGTACTTC. The chain employs TRBV6-1 and TRBJ2-7; 9 nucleotides agree with TRBD1. Trimming at V came to 4 bases and at J to 7 bases, leaving 8 bases not matched to a gene. This CDR3 comprises 14 residues. CDR1 and CDR2 from the germline V gene are MNHNS and SASEGT.

The V call is TRBV28, the J call TRBJ2-4; the D gene is possibly TRBD2 (5 bases). V lost 3 bases and J 6 bases, leaving 15 bases between the germline ends. Germline V gene lookup returns CDR1 MDHEN and CDR2 SYDVKM. The CDR3 has 15 amino acids. Here the CDR3 DNA reads TGTGCCAGCAGTTTTCTGGGAGCCCGAACAAACATTCAGTACTTC. It translates to CASSFLGARTNIQYF.

This clonotype was counted between two and nine times. The CDR3 protein is CASSPTTNEKLFF. The CDR3 DNA follows: TGTGCCAGCTCCCCCACGACTAATGAAAAACTGTTTTTT. The chain joins TRBV18 to TRBJ1-4; D remains ambiguous. The CDR3 covers 13 residues. The germline CDR1 and CDR2 sequences are KGHSH and LQKENI. V was pared by 6 bases and J by 2 bases, with 7 bases between.

This clonotype was detected only a few times. The chain employs TRBV3-1 and TRBJ2-7, with 8 nucleotides matching TRBD1. The germline gives CDR1 LGHDT, CDR2 YNNKEL (reference sequence). The CDR3 extends over 19 amino acids. The ends lost 0 bases at V and 1 base at J; junction bases unmatched: 14. CDR3 in DNA: TGTGCCAGCAGCCAAGAAGGAGGCGGCAGGGGGCTTCCGTCCTACGAGCAGTACTTC. It is translated as CASSQEGGGRGLPSYEQYF.

The sample holds many counts of this clonotype. The chain uses TRBV25-1 and TRBJ2-7; TRBD1 agrees at 7 bases. Germline CDR1 and CDR2: MGHDK and SYGVNS. The CDR3 is made up of 14 amino acids. The V segment lost 5 bases and the J segment 2 bases; nucleotides outside the gene matches: 6. CDR3 loop: CASSFGTDTYEQYF. CDR3 DNA: TGTGCCAGCAGTTTTGGGACAGATACCTACGAGCAGTACTTC.

CDR3 region: CASSLDLRDGYTF. The CDR3 DNA reads as TGTGCCAGCAGCTTAGACCTAAGAGATGGCTACACCTTC. V usage is TRBV7-9 and J usage is TRBJ1-2; the D is unclear. Germline values: CDR1 SEHNR, CDR2 FQNEAQ (reference sequence). This CDR3 contains 13 residues. V was shortened by 1 base and J by 6 bases, with 9 bases between the two germline ends. Drawing the rest from reference TRBV7-9 and TRBJ1-2, the complete variable domain is DTGVSQNPRHKITKRGQNVTFRCDPISEHNRLYWYRQTLGQGPEFLTYFQNEAQLEKSRLLSDRFSAERPKGSFSTLEIQRTEQGDSAMYLCASSLDLRDGYTFGSGTRLTVV.

This sequence joins TRBV5-1 and TRBJ1-6; 7 positions match TRBD1. Germline-derived CDR1 and CDR2 are SGHRS and YFSETQ. V gave up 0 bases and J gave up 6 bases; unmatched junction bases: 3. The CDR3 sequence is 15 residues long. The chain's CDR3 is CASSLDGTANSPLHF. In nucleotides, the CDR3 is TGCGCCAGCAGCTTGGACGGGACAGCTAATTCACCCCTCCACTTT.

This clonotype was counted between two and nine times. J is TRBJ2-7 and V is TRBV5-1; D unclear. The CDR3 loop spans 13 amino acids. Germline CDR1 and CDR2: SGHRS and YFSETQ. V lost 3 bases and J lost 1, with 8 bases in between. This CDR3 is CASSSDGSYEQYF. The CDR3, as DNA: TGCGCCAGCAGCTCGGACGGGTCCTACGAGCAGTACTTC. Combining the CDR3 with reference TRBV5-1 and TRBJ2-7 gives the whole variable domain KAGVTQTPRYLIKTRGQQVTLSCSPISGHRSVSWYQQTPGQGLQFLFEYFSETQRNKGNFPGRFSGRQFSNSRSEMNVSTLELGDSALYLCASSSDGSYEQYFGPGTRLTVT.

The genes are TRBV20-1 and TRBJ2-1; 9 bases map to TRBD2. CDR3 length equals 11 residues. The V gene end was trimmed by 3 bases and the J gene end by 13 bases; junction bases not matched to a gene: 4. Germline V gene data show CDR1 as DFQATT and CDR2 as SNEGSKA (reference sequence). CDR3: CSASFSGSQFF. Here the CDR3 DNA reads TGCAGTGCTAGTTTTAGCGGGAGTCAGTTCTTC.

In this sample, this clonotype turned up a few times. CDR3 amino acids: CAWRNLQETQYF. CDR3 nucleotide sequence: TGTGCCTGGAGGAATCTTCAAGAGACCCAGTACTTC. V usage is TRBV30 and J usage is TRBJ2-5; the D is unclear. Germline V lookup: CDR1 GTSNPN, CDR2 SVGIG (reference sequence). This CDR3 has 12 amino acids. With 3 bases removed from V and 2 bases from J, the gap between germline ends came to 7 bases.

V gene TRBV13 combines with J gene TRBJ2-1, with 7 bases matching TRBD2. V dropped 8 bases and J dropped 4; count of bases not matched to a gene: 2. Germline V lookup: CDR1 PRHDT, CDR2 FYEKMQ (reference sequence). The CDR3 consists of 12 residues. Written as DNA, the CDR3 is TGTGCCAGCGGGAGGGATTACAATGAGCAGTTCTTC. It translates to CASGRDYNEQFF.

The chain recombines TRBV12-3 or TRBV12-4 with TRBJ2-2, with 10 bases identical to TRBD2. This CDR3 spans 15 amino acids. With 5 bases clipped from V and 7 bases from J, the junction kept 7 bases outside the gene matches. In DNA form, the CDR3 reads TGTGCCAGCAGTAACAGCGGGAGGGTGAACGGGGAGCTGTTTTTT. This codes for CASSNSGRVNGELFF.